This TCR beta chain stems from a study of blood T cell repertoires in COVID-19. Turning to the study itself: Specimens from acute and convalescent COVID-19 originated in the United States, Italy and Spain.

This CDR3 spans 15 amino acids. V was pared by 3 bases and J by 6 bases, with 9 bases of the junction left unmatched. The germline CDR1 and CDR2 sequences are SEHNR and FQNEAQ (reference sequence). Repertoires were generated with immunoSEQ multiplex PCR, while TCRdb's copy carries only in-frame clones and drops some. The top ten clones hold over 0.9% of a sample with roughly 420,000 clones, around 87% of them seen once. Specimen: PBMCs or T cells enriched from blood (not recorded which). The TCR sequence derives from a woman in her twenties or thirties with acute COVID-19. The chain has TRBV7-9 and TRBJ2-7; 9 positions match TRBD2. CDR3 residues: CASSFAGGGGTEQYF. In DNA form, the CDR3 reads TGTGCCAGCAGCTTCGCGGGCGGGGGGGGCACCGAGCAGTACTTC.